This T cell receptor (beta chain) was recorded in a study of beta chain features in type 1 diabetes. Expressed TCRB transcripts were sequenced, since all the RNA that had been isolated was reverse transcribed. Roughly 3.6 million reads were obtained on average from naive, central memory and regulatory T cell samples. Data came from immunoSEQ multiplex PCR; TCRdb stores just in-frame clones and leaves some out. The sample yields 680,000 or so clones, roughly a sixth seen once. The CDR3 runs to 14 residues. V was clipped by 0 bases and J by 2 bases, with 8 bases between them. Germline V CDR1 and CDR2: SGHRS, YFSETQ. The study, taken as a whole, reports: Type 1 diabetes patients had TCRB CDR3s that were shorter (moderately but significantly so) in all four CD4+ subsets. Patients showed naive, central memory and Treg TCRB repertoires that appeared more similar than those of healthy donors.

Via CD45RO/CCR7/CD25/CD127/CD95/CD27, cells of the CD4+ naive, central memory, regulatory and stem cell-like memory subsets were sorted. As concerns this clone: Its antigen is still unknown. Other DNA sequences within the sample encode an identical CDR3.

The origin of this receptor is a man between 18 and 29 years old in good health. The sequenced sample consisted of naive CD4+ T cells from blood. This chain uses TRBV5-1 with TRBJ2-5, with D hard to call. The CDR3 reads CASSLVVGQETQYF. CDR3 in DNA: TGCGCCAGCAGCTTGGTTGTTGGGCAAGAGACCCAGTACTTC.